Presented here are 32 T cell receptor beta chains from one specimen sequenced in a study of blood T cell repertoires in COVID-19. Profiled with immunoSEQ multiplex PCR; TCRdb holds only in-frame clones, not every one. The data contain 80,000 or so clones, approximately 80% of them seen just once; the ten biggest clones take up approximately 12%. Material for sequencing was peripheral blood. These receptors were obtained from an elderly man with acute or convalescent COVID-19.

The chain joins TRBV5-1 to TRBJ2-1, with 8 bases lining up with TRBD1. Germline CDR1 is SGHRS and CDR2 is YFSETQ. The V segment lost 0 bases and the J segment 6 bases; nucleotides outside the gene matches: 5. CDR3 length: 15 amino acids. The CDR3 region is CASSLATGGPNEQFF. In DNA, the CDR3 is TGCGCCAGCAGCTTGGCCACAGGGGGGCCCAATGAGCAGTTCTTC.

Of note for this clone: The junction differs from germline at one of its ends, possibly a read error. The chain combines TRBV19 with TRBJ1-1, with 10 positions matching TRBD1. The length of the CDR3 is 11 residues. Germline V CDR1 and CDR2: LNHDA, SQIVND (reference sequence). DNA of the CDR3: TGTGCCAGTAGTCCTCGGACAGGGGGAGTCTTT. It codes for CASSPRTGGVF.

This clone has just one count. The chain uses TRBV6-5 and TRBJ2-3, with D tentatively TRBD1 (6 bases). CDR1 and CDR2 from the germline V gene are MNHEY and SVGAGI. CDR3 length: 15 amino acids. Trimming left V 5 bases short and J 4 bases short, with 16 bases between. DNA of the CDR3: TGTGCCAGCAGTCAACAGGGTAATCGGGCAGATACGCAGTATTTT. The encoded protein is CASSQQGNRADTQYF.

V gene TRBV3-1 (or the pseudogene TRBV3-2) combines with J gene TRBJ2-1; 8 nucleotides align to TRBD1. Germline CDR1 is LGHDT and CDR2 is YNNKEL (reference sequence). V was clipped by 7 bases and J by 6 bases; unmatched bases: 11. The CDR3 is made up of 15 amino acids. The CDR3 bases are TGTGCCAGCACCTTACAGGGGGTTCTACGCAATGAGCAGTTCTTC. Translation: CASTLQGVLRNEQFF.

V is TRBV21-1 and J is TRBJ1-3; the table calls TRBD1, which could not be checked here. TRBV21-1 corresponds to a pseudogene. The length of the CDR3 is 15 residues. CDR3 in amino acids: CASPISGLSGNTIYF. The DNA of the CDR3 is TGTGCCAGCCCGATTTCAGGCCTCTCTGGAAACACCATATATTTT.

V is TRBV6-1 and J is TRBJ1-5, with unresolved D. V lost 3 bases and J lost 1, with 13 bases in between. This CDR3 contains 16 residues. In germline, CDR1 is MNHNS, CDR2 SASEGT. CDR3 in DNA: TGTGCCAGCAGTGATCTCTGGCTAGGAAGCAATCAGCCCCAGCATTTT. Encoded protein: CASSDLWLGSNQPQHF.

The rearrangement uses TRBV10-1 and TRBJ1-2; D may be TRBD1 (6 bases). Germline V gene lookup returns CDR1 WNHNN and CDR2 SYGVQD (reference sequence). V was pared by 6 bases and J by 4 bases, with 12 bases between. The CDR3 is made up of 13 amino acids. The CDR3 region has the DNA TGCGCCAGCAGCGCCACAGGGATCTATGGCTACACCTTC. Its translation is CASSATGIYGYTF.

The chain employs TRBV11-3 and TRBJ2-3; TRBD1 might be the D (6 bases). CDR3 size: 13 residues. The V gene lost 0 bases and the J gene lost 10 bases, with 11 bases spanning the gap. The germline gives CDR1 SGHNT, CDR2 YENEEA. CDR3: CASSLDGQSAQYF. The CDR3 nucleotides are TGTGCCAGCAGCTTAGATGGACAGTCGGCGCAGTATTTT.

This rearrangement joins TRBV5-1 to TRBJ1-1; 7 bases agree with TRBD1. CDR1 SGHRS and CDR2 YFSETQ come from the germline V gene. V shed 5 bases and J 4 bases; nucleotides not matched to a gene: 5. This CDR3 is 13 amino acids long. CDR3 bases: TGCGCCAGCAGTTTATCAGGGGGCACTGAAGCTTTCTTT. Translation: CASSLSGGTEAFF.

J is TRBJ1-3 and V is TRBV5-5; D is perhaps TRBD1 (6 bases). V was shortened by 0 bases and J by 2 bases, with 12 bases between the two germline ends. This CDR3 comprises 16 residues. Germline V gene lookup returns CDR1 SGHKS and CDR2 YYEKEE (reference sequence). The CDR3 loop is CASSLAGGATGNTIYF. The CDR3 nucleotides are TGTGCCAGCAGCTTGGCCGGGGGGGCGACTGGAAACACCATATATTTT.

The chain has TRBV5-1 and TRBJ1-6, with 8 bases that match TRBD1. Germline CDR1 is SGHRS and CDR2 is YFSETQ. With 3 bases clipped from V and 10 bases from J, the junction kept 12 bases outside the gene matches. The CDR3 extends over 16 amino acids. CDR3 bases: TGCGCCAGCAGCTCCGACAGGGGACATGAAGCCTCACCCCTCCACTTT. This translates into CASSSDRGHEASPLHF.

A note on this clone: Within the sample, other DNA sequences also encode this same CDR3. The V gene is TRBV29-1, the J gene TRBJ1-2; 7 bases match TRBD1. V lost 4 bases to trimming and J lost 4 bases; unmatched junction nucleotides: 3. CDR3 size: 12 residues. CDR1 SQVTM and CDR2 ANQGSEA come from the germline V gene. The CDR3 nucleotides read TGCAGCGTTGCGGCAGGGGGCTATGGCTACACCTTC. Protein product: CSVAAGGYGYTF.

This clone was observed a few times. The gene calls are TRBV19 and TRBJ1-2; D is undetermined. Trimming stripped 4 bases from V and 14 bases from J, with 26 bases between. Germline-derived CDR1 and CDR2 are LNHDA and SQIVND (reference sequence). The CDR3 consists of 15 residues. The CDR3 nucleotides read TGTGCCAGTAGTACCCGTGGTGCGCGGACTTATGGCGGGACCTTC. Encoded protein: CASSTRGARTYGGTF.

In DNA form, the CDR3 reads TGTGCCATCAGTGAAGGGACAGGGCTATTGGGTGAGCAGTTCTTC. This gives the protein CAISEGTGLLGEQFF. The gene calls are TRBV10-3 and TRBJ2-1, with 9 bases identical to TRBD1. The V segment lost 3 bases and the J segment 9 bases; nucleotides outside the gene matches: 9. This CDR3 spans 15 amino acids. Looked up from germline, CDR1 is ENHRY and CDR2 is SYGVKD.

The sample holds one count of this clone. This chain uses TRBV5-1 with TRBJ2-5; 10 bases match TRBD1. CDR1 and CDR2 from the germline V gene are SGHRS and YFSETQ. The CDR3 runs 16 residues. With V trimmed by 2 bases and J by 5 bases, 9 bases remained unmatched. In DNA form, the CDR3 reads TGCGCCAGCAGCTTCGGAGGGACAGGGGTTATGGAGACCCAGTACTTC. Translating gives CASSFGGTGVMETQYF. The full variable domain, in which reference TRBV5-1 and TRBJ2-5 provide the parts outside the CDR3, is KAGVTQTPRYLIKTRGQQVTLSCSPISGHRSVSWYQQTPGQGLQFLFEYFSETQRNKGNFPGRFSGRQFSNSRSEMNVSTLELGDSALYLCASSFGGTGVMETQYFGPGTRLLVL.

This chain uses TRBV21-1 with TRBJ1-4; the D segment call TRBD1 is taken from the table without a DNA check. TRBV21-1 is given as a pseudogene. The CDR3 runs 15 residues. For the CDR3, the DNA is TGTGCCAGCAGCAAAGTCCGGACAGTCAATGAAAAACTGTTTTTT. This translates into CASSKVRTVNEKLFF.

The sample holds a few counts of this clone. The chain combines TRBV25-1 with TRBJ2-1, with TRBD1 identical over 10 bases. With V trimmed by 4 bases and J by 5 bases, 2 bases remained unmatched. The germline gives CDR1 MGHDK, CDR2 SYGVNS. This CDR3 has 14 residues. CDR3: CASSGDRGHNEQFF. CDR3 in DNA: TGTGCCAGCAGTGGGGACAGGGGCCACAATGAGCAGTTCTTC.

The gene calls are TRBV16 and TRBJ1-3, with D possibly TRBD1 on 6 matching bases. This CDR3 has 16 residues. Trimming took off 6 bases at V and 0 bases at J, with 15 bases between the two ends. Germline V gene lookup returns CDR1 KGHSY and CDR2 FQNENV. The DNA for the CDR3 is TGTGCCAGCAGACCCATACAGGGTAACTCTGGAAACACCATATATTTT. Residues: CASRPIQGNSGNTIYF.

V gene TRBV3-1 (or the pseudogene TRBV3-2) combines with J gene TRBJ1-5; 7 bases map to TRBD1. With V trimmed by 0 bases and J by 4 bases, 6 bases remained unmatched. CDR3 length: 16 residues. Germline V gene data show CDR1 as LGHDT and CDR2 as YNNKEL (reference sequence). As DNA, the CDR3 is TGTGCCAGCAGCCAAGAAGGCAGGGGGTTTAATCAGCCCCAGCATTTT. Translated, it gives CASSQEGRGFNQPQHF.

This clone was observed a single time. CDR3 nucleotide sequence: TGTGCCACCAGTGAAACCCCCGGGGTAGCGGATACTCCTAGCACAGATACGCAGTATTTT. This sequence encodes CATSETPGVADTPSTDTQYF. The V gene is TRBV24-1, the J gene TRBJ2-3; tentative D call: TRBD2 (6 bases). V gave up 4 bases and J gave up 0 bases, with 25 bases separating them. From germline, CDR1 is KGHDR and CDR2 SFDVKD. CDR3 length: 20 amino acids.

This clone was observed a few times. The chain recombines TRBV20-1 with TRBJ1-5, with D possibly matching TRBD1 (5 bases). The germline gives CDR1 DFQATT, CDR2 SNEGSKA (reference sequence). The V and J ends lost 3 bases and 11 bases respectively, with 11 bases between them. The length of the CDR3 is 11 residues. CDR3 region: CSASRQDTQHF. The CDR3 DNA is TGCAGTGCTAGCCGGCAGGACACCCAGCATTTT.

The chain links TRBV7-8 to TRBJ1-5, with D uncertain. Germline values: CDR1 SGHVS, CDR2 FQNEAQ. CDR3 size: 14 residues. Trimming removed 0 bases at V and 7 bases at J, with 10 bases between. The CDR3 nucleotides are TGTGCCAGCAGCTTAGCTAGGGAGCAGCAGCCCCAGCATTTT. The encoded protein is CASSLAREQQPQHF.

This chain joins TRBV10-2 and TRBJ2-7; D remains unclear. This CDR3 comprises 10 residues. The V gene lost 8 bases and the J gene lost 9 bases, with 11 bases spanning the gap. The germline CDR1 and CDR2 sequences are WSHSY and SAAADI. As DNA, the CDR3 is TGCGCCAGCTCACAGTCGTCGCAGTACTTC. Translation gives CASSQSSQYF.

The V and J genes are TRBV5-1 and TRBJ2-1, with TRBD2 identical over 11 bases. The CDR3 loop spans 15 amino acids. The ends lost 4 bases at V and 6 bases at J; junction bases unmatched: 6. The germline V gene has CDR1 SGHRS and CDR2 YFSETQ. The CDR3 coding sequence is TGCGCCAGCAGCAGTGCCGGGACTAGCGGCAATGAGCAGTTCTTC. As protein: CASSSAGTSGNEQFF.

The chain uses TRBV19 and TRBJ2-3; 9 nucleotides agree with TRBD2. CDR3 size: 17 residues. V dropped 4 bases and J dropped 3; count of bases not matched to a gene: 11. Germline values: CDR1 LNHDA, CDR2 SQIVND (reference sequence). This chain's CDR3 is CASSTSGGSGGTDTQYF. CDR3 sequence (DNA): TGTGCCAGTAGTACCTCTGGGGGTAGCGGGGGTACAGATACGCAGTATTTT.

The CDR3 here is CASSGTTGGYGYTF. CDR3 bases: TGTGCCAGCAGCGGTACCACAGGGGGCTATGGCTACACCTTC. J is TRBJ1-2 and V is TRBV25-1; 8 bases are a match to TRBD1. Unmatched junction bases numbered 7, after V lost 6 bases and J lost 4 bases. Germline V lookup: CDR1 MGHDK, CDR2 SYGVNS. The CDR3 covers 14 residues.

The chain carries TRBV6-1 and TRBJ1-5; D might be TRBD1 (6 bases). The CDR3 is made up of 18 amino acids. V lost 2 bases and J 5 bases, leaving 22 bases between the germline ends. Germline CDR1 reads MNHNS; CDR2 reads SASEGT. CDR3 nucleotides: TGTGCCAGCAGTGAATACGGTTTGGGGGGGGCTCTCCATCAGCCCCAGCATTTT. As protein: CASSEYGLGGALHQPQHF.

Here the CDR3 reads CASSPGQGDIGEAFF. CDR3 sequence (DNA): TGTGCCAGCTCACCGGGACAGGGTGATATAGGGGAAGCTTTCTTT. The V and J genes are TRBV18 and TRBJ1-1; 9 bases are a match to TRBD1. CDR1 and CDR2 (germline): KGHSH, LQKENI. Trimming at V came to 3 bases and at J to 8 bases, leaving 10 bases not matched to a gene. The CDR3 has 15 amino acids.

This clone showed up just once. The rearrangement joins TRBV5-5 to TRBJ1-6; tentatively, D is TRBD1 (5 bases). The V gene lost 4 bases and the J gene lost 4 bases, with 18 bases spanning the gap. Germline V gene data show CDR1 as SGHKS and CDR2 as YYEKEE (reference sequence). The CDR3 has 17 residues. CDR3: CASSLTGGKTYNSPLHF. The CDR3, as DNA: TGTGCCAGCAGCCTCACCGGGGGAAAAACTTATAATTCACCCCTCCACTTT.

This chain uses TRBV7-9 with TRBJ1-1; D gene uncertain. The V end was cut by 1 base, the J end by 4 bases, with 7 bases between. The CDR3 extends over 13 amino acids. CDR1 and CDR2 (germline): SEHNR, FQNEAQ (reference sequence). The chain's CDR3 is CASSLVQATEAFF. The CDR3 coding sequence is TGTGCCAGCAGCTTAGTTCAGGCCACTGAAGCTTTCTTT.

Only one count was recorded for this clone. The CDR3 DNA follows: TGTGCCAGCAGCTTTAGGGGGACCTGGAGGTCTCCCCTCCACTTT. This codes for CASSFRGTWRSPLHF. The rearrangement joins TRBV5-6 to TRBJ1-6; possible D gene TRBD1, 6 bases. This CDR3 comprises 15 residues. Germline-derived CDR1 and CDR2 are SGHDT and YYEEEE. V was cut by 2 bases and J by 13 bases, with 19 bases left in between.

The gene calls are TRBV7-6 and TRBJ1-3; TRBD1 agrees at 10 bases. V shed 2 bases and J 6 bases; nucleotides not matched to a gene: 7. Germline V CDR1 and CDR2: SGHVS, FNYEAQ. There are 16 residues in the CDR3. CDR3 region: CASSLNPGQGPNTIYF. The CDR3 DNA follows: TGTGCCAGCAGCTTAAACCCGGGACAGGGGCCAAACACCATATATTTT.